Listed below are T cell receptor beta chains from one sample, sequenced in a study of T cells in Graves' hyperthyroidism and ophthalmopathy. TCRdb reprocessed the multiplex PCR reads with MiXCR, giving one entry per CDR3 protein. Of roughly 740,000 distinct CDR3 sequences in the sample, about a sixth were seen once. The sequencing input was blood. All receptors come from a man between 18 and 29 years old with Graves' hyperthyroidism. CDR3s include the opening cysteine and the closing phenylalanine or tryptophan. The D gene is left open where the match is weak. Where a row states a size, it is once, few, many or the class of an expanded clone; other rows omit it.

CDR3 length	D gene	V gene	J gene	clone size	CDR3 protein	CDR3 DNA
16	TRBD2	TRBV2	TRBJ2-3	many	CASSAPTSGEANTQYF	TGTGCCAGCAGTGCCCCTACTAGCGGCGAGGCAAATACGCAGTATTTT
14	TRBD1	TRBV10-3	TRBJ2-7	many	CAIRRDRGVGEQYF	TGTGCCATCAGGAGGGACAGGGGAGTGGGAGAGCAGTACTTC
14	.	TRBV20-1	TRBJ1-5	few	CSARRLTADQPQHF	TGCAGTGCTAGGAGATTGACAGCAGATCAGCCCCAGCATTTT
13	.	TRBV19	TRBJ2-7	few	CASSIDSGYEQYF	TGTGCCAGTAGTATAGATTCGGGATACGAGCAGTACTTC
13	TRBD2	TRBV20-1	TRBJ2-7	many	CSASPLAPYEQYF	TGCAGTGCTAGTCCACTAGCGCCCTACGAGCAGTACTTC
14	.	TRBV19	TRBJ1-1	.	CASSYVDSKTEAFF	TGTGCCAGTAGTTACGTCGACAGTAAAACTGAAGCTTTCTTT
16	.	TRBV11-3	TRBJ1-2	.	CASSLAQGIPNYGYTF	TGTGCCAGCAGCTTAGCCCAGGGGATTCCTAACTATGGCTACACCTTC
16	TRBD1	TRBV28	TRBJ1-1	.	CASNNKGTGGKTEAFF	TGTGCCAGCAACAACAAAGGGACAGGGGGTAAGACTGAAGCTTTCTTT
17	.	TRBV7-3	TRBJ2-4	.	CASSSGEVARAKNIQYF	TGTGCCAGCAGCTCCGGAGAGGTCGCAAGGGCCAAAAACATTCAGTACTTC
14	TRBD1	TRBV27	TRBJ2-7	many	CASSIGQGGSEQYF	TGTGCCAGCAGTATAGGACAGGGAGGTTCCGAGCAGTACTTC
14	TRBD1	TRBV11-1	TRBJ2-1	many	CASARGPIENEQFF	TGTGCCAGCGCTAGGGGGCCCATAGAGAATGAGCAGTTCTTC
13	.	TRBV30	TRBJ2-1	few	CAWRSGVDNEQFF	TGTGCCTGGAGGTCAGGGGTGGACAATGAGCAGTTCTTC
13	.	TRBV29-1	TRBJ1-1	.	CSVPAGSNTEAFF	TGCAGCGTCCCGGCCGGATCGAACACTGAAGCTTTCTTT
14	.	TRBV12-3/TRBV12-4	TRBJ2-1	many	CASTRGANYNEQFF	TGTGCCAGCACACGGGGGGCTAACTACAATGAGCAGTTCTTC
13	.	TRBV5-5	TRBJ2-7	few	CASSLHNSYEQYF	TGTGCCAGCAGCTTGCACAACTCCTACGAGCAGTACTTC
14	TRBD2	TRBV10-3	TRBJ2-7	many	CAIRRTSGSYEQYF	TGTGCCATCAGACGGACTAGCGGCTCCTACGAGCAGTACTTC
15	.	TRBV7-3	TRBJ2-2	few	CASSPPSSGHGELFF	TGTGCCAGCAGCCCCCCCTCCAGCGGCCACGGGGAGCTGTTTTTT
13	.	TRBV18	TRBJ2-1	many	CASSPATGNEQFF	TGTGCCAGCTCACCAGCGACAGGCAATGAGCAGTTCTTC
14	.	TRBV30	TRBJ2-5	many	CAWTPGGPLETQYF	TGTGCCTGGACCCCCGGGGGTCCTTTGGAGACCCAGTACTTC
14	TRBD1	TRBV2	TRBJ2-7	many	CASSGRGPQIEQYF	TGTGCCAGCAGTGGCAGGGGGCCTCAAATCGAGCAGTACTTC
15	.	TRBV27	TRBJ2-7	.	CASSPGMGSTGEQYF	TGTGCCAGCAGTCCTGGGATGGGCTCTACGGGGGAGCAGTACTTC
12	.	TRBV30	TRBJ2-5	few	CAWSVTGTRKYF	TGTGCCTGGAGTGTAACCGGGACTCGCAAGTACTTC
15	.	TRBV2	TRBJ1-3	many	CASSVWASSGNTIYF	TGTGCCAGCAGTGTTTGGGCGAGCTCTGGAAACACCATATATTTT
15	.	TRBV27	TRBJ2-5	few	CASSPLGGHQGTQYF	TGTGCCAGCAGCCCACTTGGGGGGCACCAAGGGACCCAGTACTTC
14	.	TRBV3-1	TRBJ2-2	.	CASSPTWVFGELFF	TGTGCCAGCAGCCCTACATGGGTATTCGGGGAGCTGTTTTTT
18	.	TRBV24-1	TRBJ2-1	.	CATSERPAMDTLTPEQFF	TGTGCCACCAGTGAGCGTCCGGCTATGGACACTCTTACTCCTGAGCAGTTCTTC
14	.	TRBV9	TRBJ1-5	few	CASSSTEGNQPQHF	TGTGCCAGCAGCTCCACAGAGGGCAATCAGCCCCAGCATTTT
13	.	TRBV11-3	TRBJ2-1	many	CASNTPSYNEQFF	TGTGCCAGCAACACGCCGTCCTACAATGAGCAGTTCTTC
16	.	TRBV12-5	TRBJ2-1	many	CASGPRTGSSYNEQFF	TGTGCTAGTGGTCCCCGAACAGGGAGCTCCTACAATGAGCAGTTCTTC
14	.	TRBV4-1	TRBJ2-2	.	CASSRGAHTGELFF	TGCGCCAGCAGCCGCGGGGCGCACACCGGGGAGCTGTTTTTT
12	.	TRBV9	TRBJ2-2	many	CASGANTGELFF	TGTGCCAGCGGCGCGAACACCGGGGAGCTGTTTTTT
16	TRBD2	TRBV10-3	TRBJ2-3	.	CAIRGTSGTGTDTQYF	TGTGCCATCAGAGGGACTAGCGGGACGGGGACAGATACGCAGTATTTT
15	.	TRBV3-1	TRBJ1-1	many	CASSPGQQENTEAFF	TGTGCCAGCAGCCCCGGACAGCAAGAGAACACTGAAGCTTTCTTT
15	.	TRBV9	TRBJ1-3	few	CASSVPHGSGNTIYF	TGTGCCAGCAGCGTCCCCCACGGGTCAGGAAACACCATATATTTT
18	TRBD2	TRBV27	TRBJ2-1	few	CASSLYFPTSGFNNEQFF	TGTGCCAGCAGTTTGTATTTCCCGACTAGCGGGTTCAACAATGAGCAGTTCTTC
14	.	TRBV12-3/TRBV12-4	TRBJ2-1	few	CASTTLIASNEQFF	TGTGCCAGCACCACCCTGATAGCCTCCAATGAGCAGTTCTTC
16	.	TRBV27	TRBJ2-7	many	CASSLSQQGRTYEQYF	TGTGCCAGCAGTTTATCCCAACAGGGTAGAACCTACGAGCAGTACTTC
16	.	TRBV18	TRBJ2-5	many	CASSPREAGEVWTQYF	TGTGCCAGCTCACCACGCGAGGCAGGGGAAGTTTGGACCCAGTACTTC
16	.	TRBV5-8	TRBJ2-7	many	CASSLGPGQFSYEQYF	TGTGCCAGCAGCTTGGGTCCCGGACAGTTCTCCTACGAGCAGTACTTC
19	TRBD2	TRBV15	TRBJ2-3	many	CATSPPSGRASPSTDTQYF	TGTGCCACCAGCCCCCCCAGCGGGAGGGCCTCCCCTAGCACAGATACGCAGTATTTT
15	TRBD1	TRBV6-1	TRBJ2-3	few	CASSYRDRAVHTQYF	TGTGCCAGCAGCTACCGGGACAGGGCCGTTCATACGCAGTATTTT
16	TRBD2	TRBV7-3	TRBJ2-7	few	CASSSLAGGTSYEQYF	TGTGCCAGCAGCTCTCTAGCGGGAGGGACCTCCTACGAGCAGTACTTC
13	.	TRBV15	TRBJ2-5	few	CATSSRREETQYF	TGTGCCACCAGCAGCCGAAGGGAGGAGACCCAGTACTTC
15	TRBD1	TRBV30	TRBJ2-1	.	CAFGTGGGTYNEQFF	TGTGCCTTCGGGACAGGGGGAGGGACCTACAATGAGCAGTTCTTC
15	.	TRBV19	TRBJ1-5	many	CASSIGGLRAGTLHF	TGTGCCAGTAGTATAGGTGGACTGAGGGCCGGGACCCTGCATTTT
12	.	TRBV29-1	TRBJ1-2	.	CSVETSDYGYTF	TGCAGCGTTGAGACTTCCGACTATGGCTACACCTTC